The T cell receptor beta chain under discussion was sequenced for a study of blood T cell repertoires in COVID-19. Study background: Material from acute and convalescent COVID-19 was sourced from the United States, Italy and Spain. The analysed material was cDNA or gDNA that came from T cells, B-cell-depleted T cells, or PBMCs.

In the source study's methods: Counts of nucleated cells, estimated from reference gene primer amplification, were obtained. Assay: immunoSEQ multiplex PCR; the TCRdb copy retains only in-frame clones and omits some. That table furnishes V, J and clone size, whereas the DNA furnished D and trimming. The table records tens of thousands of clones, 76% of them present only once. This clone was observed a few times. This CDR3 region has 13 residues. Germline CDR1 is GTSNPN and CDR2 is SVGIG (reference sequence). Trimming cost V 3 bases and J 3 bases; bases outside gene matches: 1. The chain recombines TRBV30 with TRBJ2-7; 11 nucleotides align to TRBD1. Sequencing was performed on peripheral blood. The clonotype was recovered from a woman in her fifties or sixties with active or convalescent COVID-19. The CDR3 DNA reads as TGTGCCTGGAGAGGGACAGGGGGCTACGAGCAGTACTTC. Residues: CAWRGTGGYEQYF.